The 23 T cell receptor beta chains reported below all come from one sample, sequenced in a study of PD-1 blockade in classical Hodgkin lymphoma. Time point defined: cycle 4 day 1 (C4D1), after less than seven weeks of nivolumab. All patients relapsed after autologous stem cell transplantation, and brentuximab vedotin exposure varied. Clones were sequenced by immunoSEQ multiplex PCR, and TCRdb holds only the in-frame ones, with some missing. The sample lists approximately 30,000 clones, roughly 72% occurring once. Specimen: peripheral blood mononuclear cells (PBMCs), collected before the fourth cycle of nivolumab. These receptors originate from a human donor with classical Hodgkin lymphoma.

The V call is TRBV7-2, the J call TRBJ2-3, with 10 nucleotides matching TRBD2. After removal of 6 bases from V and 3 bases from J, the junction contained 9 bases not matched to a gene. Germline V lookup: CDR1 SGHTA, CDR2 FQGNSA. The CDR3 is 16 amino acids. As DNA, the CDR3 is TGTGCCAGCAGTTTTAGGGGTAGCGGGAGGACAGATACGCAGTATTTT. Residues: CASSFRGSGRTDTQYF. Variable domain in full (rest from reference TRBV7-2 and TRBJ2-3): GAGVSQSPSNKVTEKGKDVELRCDPISGHTALYWYRQSLGQGLEFLIYFQGNSAPDKSGLPSDRFSAERTGGSVSTLTIQRTQQEDSAVYLCASSFRGSGRTDTQYFGPGTRLTVL.

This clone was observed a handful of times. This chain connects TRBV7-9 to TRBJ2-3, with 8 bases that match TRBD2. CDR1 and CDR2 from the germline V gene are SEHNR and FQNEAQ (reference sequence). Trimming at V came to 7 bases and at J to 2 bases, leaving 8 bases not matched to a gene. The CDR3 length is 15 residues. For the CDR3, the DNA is TGTGCCAGCAACCCACTAGCGGACATCACAGATACGCAGTATTTT. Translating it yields CASNPLADITDTQYF.

CDR3 region: CAWSVLVYNEQFF. CDR3 nucleotides: TGTGCCTGGAGTGTACTAGTTTACAATGAGCAGTTCTTC. The rearrangement uses TRBV30 and TRBJ2-1; TRBD2 might be the D (5 bases). V lost 0 bases and J lost 4, with 7 bases in between. Germline V gene lookup returns CDR1 GTSNPN and CDR2 SVGIG (reference sequence). The CDR3 spans 13 residues.

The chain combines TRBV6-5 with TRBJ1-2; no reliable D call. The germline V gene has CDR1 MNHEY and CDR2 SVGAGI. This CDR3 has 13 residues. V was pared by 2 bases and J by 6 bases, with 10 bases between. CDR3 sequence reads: CASSYPGGNGYTF. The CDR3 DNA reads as TGTGCCAGCAGTTACCCAGGTGGCAATGGCTACACCTTC.

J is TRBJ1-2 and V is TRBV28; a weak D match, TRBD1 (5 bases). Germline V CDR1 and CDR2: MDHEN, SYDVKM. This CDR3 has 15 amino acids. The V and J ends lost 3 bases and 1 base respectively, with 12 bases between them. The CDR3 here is CASSLWGRDNYGYTF. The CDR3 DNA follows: TGTGCCAGCAGTTTGTGGGGGAGGGATAACTATGGCTACACCTTC.

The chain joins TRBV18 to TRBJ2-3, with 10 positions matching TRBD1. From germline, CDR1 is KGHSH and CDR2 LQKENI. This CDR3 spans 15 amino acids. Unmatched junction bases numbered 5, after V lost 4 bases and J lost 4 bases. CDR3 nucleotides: TGTGCCAGCTCACGGCGACAGGGGGCCTCAGATACGCAGTATTTT. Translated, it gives CASSRRQGASDTQYF.

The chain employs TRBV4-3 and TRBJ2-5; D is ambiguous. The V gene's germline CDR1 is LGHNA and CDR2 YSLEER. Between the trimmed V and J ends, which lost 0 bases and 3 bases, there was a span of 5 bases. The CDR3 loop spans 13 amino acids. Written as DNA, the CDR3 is TGCGCCAGCAGCCAAGATTTGGAAGAGACCCAGTACTTC. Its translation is CASSQDLEETQYF.

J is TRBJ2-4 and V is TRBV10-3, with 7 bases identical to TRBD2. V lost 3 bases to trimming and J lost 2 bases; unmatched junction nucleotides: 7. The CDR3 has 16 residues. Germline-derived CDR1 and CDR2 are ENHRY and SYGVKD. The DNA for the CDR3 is TGTGCCATCAGTGAACAACTAGCGTTGACCAAAAACATTCAGTACTTC. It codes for CAISEQLALTKNIQYF.

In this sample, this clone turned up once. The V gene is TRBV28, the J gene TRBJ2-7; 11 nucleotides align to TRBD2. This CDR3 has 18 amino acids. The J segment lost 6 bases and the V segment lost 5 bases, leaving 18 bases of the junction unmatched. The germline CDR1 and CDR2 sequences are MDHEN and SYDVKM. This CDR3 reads CASSLNPRLAGKVGEQYF. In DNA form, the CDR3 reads TGTGCCAGCAGTCTAAACCCCCGACTAGCGGGGAAGGTTGGCGAGCAGTACTTC.

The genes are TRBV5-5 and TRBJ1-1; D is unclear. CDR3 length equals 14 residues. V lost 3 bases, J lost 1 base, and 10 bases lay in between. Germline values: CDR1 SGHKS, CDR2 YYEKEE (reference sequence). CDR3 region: CASSSQVGNTEAFF. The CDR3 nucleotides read TGTGCCAGCAGCTCCCAGGTGGGGAACACTGAAGCTTTCTTT.

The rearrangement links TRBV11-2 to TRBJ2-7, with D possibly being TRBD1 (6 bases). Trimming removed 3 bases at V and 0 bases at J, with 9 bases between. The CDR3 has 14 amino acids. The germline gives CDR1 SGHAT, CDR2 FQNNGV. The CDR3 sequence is CASSFTGSSYEQYF. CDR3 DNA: TGTGCCAGCAGCTTTACAGGGAGCTCCTACGAGCAGTACTTC.

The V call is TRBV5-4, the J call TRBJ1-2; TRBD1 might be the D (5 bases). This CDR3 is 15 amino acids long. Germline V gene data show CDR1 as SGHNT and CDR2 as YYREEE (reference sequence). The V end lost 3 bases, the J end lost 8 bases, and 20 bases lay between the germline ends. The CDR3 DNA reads TGTGCCAGCAGCTCCGGGACTACCCCCTCCGGCGGCTACACCTTC. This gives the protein CASSSGTTPSGGYTF.

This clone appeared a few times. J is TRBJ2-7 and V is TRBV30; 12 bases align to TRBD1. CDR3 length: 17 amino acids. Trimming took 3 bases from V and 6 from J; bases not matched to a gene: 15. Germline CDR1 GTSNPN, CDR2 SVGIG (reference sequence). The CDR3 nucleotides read TGTGCCTGGAGATTTAGGTGGTCGGGACAGGGGGCCTCCGAGCAGTACTTC. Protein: CAWRFRWSGQGASEQYF.

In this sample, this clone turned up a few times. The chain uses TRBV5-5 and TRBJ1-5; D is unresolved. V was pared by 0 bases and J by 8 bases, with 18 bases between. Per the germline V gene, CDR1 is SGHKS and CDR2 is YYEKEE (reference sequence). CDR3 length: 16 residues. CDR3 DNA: TGTGCCAGCAGCTTGGAAGATTGGTCAGCCGCCGAGCCCCAGCATTTT. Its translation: CASSLEDWSAAEPQHF.

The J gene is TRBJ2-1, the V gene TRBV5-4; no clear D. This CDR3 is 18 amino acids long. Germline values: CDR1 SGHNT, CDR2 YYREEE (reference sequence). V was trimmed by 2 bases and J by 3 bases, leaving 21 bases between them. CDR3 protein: CASSFPGPGGVSYNEQFF. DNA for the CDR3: TGTGCCAGCAGCTTCCCCGGCCCGGGTGGGGTTAGCTACAATGAGCAGTTCTTC.

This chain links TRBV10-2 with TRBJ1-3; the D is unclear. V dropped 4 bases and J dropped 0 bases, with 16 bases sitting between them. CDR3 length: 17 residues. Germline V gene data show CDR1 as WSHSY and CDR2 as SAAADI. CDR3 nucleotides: TGCGCCAGCAGTGGGCCCTCGGCCAGGCACTCTGGAAACACCATATATTTT. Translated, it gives CASSGPSARHSGNTIYF.

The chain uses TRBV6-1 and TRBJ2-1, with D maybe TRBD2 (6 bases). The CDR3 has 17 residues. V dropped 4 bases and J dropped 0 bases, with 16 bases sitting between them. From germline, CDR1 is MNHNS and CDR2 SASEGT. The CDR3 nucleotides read TGTGCCAGCAGTGGTCCGATAGCGGTTAGCTCCTACAATGAGCAGTTCTTC. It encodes CASSGPIAVSSYNEQFF.

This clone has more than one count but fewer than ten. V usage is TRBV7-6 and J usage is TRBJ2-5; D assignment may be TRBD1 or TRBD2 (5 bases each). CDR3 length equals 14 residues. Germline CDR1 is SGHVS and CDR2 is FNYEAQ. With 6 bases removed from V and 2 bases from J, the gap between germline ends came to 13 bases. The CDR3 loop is CASSREWGQETQYF. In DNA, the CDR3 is TGTGCCAGCAGTAGGGAGTGGGGGCAAGAGACCCAGTACTTC. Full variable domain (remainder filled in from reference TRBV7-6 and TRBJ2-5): GAGVSQSPRYKVTKRGQDVALRCDPISGHVSLYWYRQALGQGPEFLTYFNYEAQQDKSGLPNDRFSAERPEGSISTLTIQRTEQRDSAMYRCASSREWGQETQYFGPGTRLLVL.

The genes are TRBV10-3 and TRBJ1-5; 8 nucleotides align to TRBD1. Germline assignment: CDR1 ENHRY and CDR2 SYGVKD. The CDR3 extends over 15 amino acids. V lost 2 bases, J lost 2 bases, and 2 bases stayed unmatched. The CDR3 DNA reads TGTGCCATCAGTGAGGGGGGACAGGGCAATCAGCCCCAGCATTTT. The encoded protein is CAISEGGQGNQPQHF.

Here the CDR3 reads CASGFVFGGSMNTEAFF. In DNA, the CDR3 is TGTGCTAGTGGCTTCGTGTTTGGGGGATCCATGAACACTGAAGCTTTCTTT. The chain has TRBV12-5 and TRBJ1-1, with TRBD1 as a possible D gene (5 bases). Germline V gene data show CDR1 as LGHNT and CDR2 as FRNRAP. V was clipped by 6 bases and J by 0 bases, with 20 bases between them. This CDR3 is built from 17 residues. The complete variable domain, with remaining parts taken from reference TRBV12-5 and TRBJ1-1, reads DARVTQTPRHKVTEMGQEVTMRCQPILGHNTVFWYRQTMMQGLELLAYFRNRAPLDDSGMPKDRFSAEMPDATLATLKIQPSEPRDSAVYFCASGFVFGGSMNTEAFFGQGTRLTVV.

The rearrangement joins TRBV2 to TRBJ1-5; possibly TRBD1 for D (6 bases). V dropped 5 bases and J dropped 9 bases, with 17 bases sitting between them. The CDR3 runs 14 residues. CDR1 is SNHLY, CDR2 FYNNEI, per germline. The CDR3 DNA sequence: TGTGCCAGCAGTACAGGGAACTCAGCAAGGCCCCAGCATTTT. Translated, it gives CASSTGNSARPQHF.

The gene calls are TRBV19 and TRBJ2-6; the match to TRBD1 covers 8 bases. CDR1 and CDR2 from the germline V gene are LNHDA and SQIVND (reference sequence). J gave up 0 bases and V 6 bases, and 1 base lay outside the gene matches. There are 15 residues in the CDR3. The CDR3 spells CASSTGGSGANVLTF. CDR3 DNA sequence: TGTGCCAGTAGCACAGGGGGCTCTGGGGCCAACGTCCTGACTTTC.

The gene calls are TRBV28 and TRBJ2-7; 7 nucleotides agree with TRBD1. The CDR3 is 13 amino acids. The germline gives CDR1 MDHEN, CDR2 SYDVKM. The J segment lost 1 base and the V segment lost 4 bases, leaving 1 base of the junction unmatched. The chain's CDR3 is CASSWDSSYEQYF. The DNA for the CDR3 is TGTGCCAGCAGTTGGGACAGTTCCTACGAGCAGTACTTC.